These 3 T cell receptor beta chains were sequenced from one sample in a study of blood T cell repertoires in COVID-19. Produced via immunoSEQ multiplex PCR; TCRdb's table is partial and in-frame only. The data show just over 300,000 clones, with just over 85% seen just once and roughly 4% held by the top ten. Specimen: PBMCs or T cells enriched from blood (not recorded which). These receptors were obtained from a man aged 30 to 45 who had recovered from COVID-19.

The genes are TRBV5-6 and TRBJ2-7; 8 bases line up with TRBD1. This CDR3 contains 15 residues. Germline-derived CDR1 and CDR2 are SGHDT and YYEEEE. After removal of 5 bases from V and 2 bases from J, the junction contained 9 bases not matched to a gene. The CDR3 DNA is TGTGCCAGCAGGCGCCGGGACAGGCGAACCTACGAGCAGTACTTC. Amino acids: CASRRRDRRTYEQYF.

The rearrangement links TRBV11-3 to TRBJ1-1; D ambiguous. The V and J ends lost 7 bases and 5 bases respectively, with 14 bases between them. The CDR3 contains 13 residues. Germline V gene data show CDR1 as SGHNT and CDR2 as YENEEA. This chain's CDR3 is CASTTDGWTEAFF. CDR3 DNA: TGTGCCAGCACCACCGACGGGTGGACTGAAGCTTTCTTT. The entire variable domain, with the rest obtained from reference TRBV11-3 and TRBJ1-1, is as follows: EAGVVQSPRYKIIEKKQPVAFWCNPISGHNTLYWYLQNLGQGPELLIRYENEEAVDDSQLPKDRFSAERLKGVDSTLKIQPAELGDSAVYLCASTTDGWTEAFFGQGTRLTVV.

The chain combines TRBV9 with TRBJ2-1; perhaps TRBD2 as D (5 bases). The germline V gene encodes CDR1 SGDLS and CDR2 YYNGEE. V lost 3 bases, J lost 7 bases, and 11 bases lay in between. This CDR3 contains 13 residues. As DNA, the CDR3 is TGTGCCAGCAGCGCAGGAGCGGTGAATGAGCAGTTCTTC. This codes for CASSAGAVNEQFF.